This TCR beta chain derives from a study of blood T cell repertoires in COVID-19. Overall study: COVID-19 samples, acute and convalescent, were from the United States, Italy and Spain. The cDNA or gDNA used as material had been derived from T cells, B-cell-depleted T cells, or PBMCs.

The authors' processing: From reference gene primer amplification, estimates of nucleated cell counts were derived. The assay was immunoSEQ multiplex PCR, and TCRdb's table has in-frame clones only and misses some. Clone size and V and J calls were adopted from that table, with D and trimming inferred from the DNA. The table records some 200,000 clones, around 83% of them present only once. Germline V gene data show CDR1 as GTSNPN and CDR2 as SVGIG (reference sequence). V was clipped by 8 bases and J by 4 bases; unmatched bases: 6. This CDR3 is 12 amino acids long. The rearrangement joins TRBV30 to TRBJ1-2, with 8 bases fitting TRBD1. Sequenced sample: peripheral blood. This clonotype was obtained from a woman aged 40 to 50 who had recovered from COVID-19. For the CDR3, the DNA is TGTGCCCGGACAGGGAATCCCTATGGCTACACCTTC. Its protein is CARTGNPYGYTF.